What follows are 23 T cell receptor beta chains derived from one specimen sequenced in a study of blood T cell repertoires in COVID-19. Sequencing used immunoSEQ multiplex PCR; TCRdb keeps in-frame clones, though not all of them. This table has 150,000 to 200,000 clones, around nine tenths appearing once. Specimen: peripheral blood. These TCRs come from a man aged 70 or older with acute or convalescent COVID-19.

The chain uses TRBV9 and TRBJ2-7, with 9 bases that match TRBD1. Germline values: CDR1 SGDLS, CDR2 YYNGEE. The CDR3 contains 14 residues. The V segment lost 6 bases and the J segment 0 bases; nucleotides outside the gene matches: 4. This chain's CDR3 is CASTRDRDSYEQYF. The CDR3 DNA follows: TGTGCCAGCACCCGGGACAGGGACTCCTACGAGCAGTACTTC.

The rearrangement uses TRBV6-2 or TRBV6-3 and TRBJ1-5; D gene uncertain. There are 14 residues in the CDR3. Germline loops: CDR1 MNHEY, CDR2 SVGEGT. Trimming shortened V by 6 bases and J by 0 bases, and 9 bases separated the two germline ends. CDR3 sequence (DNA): TGTGCCAGCAGCCCGACAAGTAGCAATCAGCCCCAGCATTTT. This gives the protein CASSPTSSNQPQHF.

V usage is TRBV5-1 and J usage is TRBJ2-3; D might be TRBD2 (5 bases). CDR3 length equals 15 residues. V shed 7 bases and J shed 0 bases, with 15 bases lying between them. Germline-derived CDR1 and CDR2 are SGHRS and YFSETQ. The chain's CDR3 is CASHGENPSTDTQYF. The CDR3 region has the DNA TGCGCCAGCCATGGGGAGAACCCTAGCACAGATACGCAGTATTTT.

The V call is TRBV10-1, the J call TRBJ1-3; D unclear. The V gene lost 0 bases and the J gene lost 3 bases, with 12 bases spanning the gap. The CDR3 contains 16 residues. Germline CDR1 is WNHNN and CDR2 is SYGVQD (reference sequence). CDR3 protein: CASSESRGLDGNTIYF. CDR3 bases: TGCGCCAGCAGTGAGTCGAGAGGGCTGGATGGAAACACCATATATTTT.

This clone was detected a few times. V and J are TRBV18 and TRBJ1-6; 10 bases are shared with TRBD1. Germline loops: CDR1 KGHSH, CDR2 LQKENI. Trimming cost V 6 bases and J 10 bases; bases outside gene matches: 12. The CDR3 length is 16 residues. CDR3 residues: CASSLSGQGDGSPLHF. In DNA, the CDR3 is TGTGCCAGCTCCCTAAGCGGACAGGGGGACGGCTCACCCCTCCACTTT.

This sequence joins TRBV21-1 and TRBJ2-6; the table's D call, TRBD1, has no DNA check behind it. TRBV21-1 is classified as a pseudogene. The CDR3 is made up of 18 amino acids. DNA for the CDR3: TGTGCCAGCAGCATACTACAGGGGGCCACCTCTGGGGCCAACGTCCTGACTTTC. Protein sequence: CASSILQGATSGANVLTF.

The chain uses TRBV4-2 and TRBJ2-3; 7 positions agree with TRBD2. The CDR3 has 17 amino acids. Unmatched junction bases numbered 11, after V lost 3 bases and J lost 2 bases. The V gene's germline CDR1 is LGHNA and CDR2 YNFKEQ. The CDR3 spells CASSQTLGAGSTDTQYF. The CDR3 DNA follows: TGTGCCAGCAGCCAGACCTTAGGAGCGGGGTCCACAGATACGCAGTATTTT.

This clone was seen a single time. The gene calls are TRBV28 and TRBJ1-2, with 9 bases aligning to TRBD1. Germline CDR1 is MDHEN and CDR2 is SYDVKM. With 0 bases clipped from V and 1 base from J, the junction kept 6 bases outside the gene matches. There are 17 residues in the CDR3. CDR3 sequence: CASSLWGGTGLNYGYTF. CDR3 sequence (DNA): TGTGCCAGCAGTTTATGGGGAGGGACAGGGCTTAACTATGGCTACACCTTC.

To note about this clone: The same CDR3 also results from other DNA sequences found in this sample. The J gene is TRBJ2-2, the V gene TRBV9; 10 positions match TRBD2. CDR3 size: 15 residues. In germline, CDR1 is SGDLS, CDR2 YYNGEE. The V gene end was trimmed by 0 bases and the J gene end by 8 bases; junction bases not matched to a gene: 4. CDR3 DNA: TGTGCCAGCAGCGTAGGGCTAGCGGGAGTTGGGGAGCTGTTTTTT. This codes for CASSVGLAGVGELFF.

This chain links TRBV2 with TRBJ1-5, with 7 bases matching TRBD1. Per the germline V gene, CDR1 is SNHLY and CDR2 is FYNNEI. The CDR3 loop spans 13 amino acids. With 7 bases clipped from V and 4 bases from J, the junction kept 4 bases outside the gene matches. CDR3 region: CASNRDSNQPQHF. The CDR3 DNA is TGTGCCAGCAACCGGGACAGTAATCAGCCCCAGCATTTT.

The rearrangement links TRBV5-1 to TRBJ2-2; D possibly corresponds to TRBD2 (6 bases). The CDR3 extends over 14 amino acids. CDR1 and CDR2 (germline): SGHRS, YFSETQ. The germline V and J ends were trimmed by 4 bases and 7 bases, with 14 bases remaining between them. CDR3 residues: CASSPRLEIGELFF. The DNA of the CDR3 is TGCGCCAGCAGCCCCCGACTAGAAATCGGGGAGCTGTTTTTT. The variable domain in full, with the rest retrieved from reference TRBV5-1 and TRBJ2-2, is KAGVTQTPRYLIKTRGQQVTLSCSPISGHRSVSWYQQTPGQGLQFLFEYFSETQRNKGNFPGRFSGRQFSNSRSEMNVSTLELGDSALYLCASSPRLEIGELFFGEGSRLTVL.

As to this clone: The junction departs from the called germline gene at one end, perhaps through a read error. The CDR3 reads CASSEGYSNSPLHF. CDR3 DNA: TGTGCCAGCAGCGAAGGGTACAGCAATTCACCCCTCCACTTT. The chain couples TRBV6-1 to TRBJ1-6; D is unresolved. The germline V gene encodes CDR1 MNHNS and CDR2 SASEGT. This CDR3 region has 14 residues.

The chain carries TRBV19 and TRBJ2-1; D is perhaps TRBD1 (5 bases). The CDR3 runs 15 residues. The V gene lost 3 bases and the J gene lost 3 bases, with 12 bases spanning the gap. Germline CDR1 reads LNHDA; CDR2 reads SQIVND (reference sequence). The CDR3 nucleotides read TGTGCCAGTAGTATCATGATCGACAGCTACAATGAGCAGTTCTTC. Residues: CASSIMIDSYNEQFF.

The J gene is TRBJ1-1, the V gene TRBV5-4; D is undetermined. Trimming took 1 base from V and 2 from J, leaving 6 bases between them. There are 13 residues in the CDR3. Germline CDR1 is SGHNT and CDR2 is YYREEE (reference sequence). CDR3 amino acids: CASSLTSNTEAFF. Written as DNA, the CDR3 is TGTGCCAGCAGCTTGACTTCCAACACTGAAGCTTTCTTT. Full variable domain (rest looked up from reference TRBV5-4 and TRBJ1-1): ETGVTQSPTHLIKTRGQQVTLRCSSQSGHNTVSWYQQALGQGPQFIFQYYREEENGRGNFPPRFSGLQFPNYSSELNVNALELDDSALYLCASSLTSNTEAFFGQGTRLTVV.

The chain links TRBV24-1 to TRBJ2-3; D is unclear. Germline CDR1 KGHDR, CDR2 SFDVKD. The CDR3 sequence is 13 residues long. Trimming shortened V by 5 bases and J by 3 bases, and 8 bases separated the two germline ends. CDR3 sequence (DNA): TGTGCCACCAGTGGTGCGGCGACAGATACGCAGTATTTT. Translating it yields CATSGAATDTQYF.

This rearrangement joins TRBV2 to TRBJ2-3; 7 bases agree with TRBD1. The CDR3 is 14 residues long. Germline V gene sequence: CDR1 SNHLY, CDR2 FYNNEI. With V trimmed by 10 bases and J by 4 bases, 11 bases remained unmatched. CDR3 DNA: TGTGCCATACACAGGGGCTCAGCTCCAGATACGCAGTATTTT. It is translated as CAIHRGSAPDTQYF. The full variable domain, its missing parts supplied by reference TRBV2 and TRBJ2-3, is EPEVTQTPSHQVTQMGQEVILRCVPISNHLYFYWYRQILGQKVEFLVSFYNNEISEKSEIFDDQFSVERPDGSNFTLKIRSTKLEDSAMYFCAIHRGSAPDTQYFGPGTRLTVL.

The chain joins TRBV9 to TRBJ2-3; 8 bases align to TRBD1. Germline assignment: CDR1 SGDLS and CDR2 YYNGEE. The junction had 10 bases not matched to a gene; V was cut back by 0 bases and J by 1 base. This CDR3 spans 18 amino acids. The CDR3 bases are TGTGCCAGCAGCGTAGATGGGAGATCAGGGGGCGGCACAGATACGCAGTATTTT. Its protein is CASSVDGRSGGGTDTQYF.

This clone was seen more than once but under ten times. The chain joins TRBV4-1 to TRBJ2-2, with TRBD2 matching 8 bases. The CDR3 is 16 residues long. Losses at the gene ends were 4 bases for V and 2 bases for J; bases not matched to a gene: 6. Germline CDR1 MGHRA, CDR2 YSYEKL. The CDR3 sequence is CASSLTAGGNTGELFF. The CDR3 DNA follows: TGCGCCAGCAGCCTTACGGCGGGGGGCAACACCGGGGAGCTGTTTTTT.

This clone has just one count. Written as DNA, the CDR3 is TGTGCCAGCAGTTTATGGGCCCGGGGTGGATTCTACGAGCAGTACTTC. It codes for CASSLWARGGFYEQYF. The chain uses TRBV27 and TRBJ2-7; D possibly corresponds to TRBD2 (5 bases). Germline V gene lookup returns CDR1 MNHEY and CDR2 SMNVEV (reference sequence). The CDR3 is 16 amino acids. Trimming pared 1 base from V and 3 bases from J, leaving 16 bases between.

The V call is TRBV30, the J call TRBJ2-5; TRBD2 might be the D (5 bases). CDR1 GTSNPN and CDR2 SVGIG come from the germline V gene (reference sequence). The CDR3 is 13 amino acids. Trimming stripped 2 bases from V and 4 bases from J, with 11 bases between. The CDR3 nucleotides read TGTGCCTGGAGTCGGCGTGAGGGAGAGACCCAGTACTTC. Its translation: CAWSRREGETQYF.

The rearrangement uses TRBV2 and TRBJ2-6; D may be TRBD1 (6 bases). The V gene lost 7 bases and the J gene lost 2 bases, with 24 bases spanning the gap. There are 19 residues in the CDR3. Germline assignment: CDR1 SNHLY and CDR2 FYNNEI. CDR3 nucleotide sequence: TGTGCCAGCAAACCACAGGGTCCCCTTTCTCTAGCTGGGGCCAACGTCCTGACTTTC. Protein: CASKPQGPLSLAGANVLTF.

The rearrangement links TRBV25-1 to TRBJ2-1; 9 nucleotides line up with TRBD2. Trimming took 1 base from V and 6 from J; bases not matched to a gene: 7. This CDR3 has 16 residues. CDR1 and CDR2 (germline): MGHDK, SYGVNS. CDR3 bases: TGTGCCAGCAGTGAATGGTCGGGACTAGCTACCAATGAGCAGTTCTTC. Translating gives CASSEWSGLATNEQFF.

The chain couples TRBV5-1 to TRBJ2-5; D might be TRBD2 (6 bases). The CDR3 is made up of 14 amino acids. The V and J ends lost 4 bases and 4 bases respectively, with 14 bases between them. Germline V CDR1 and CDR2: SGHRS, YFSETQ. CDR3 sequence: CASSGRGGGETQYF. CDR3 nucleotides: TGCGCCAGCAGCGGCCGGGGAGGAGGAGAGACCCAGTACTTC.